The 22 T cell receptor beta chains given below trace back to one sample, sequenced in a study of graft-versus-host responses after intestinal transplantation. Antigens of these TCRs are unknown. TCRdb's table, derived via immunoSEQ multiplex PCR, lists solely in-frame clones and lacks some. This sample has about 39,000 clones, with 93% found just once. The material was unstimulated CD8+ T cells sorted from spleen or lymph node cells, obtained before transplant. These receptor sequences come from a human donor who was the organ donor for an intestinal transplant.

CDR3 sequence: CASSIAGGSYEQYF. The CDR3 nucleotides are TGTGCCAGTAGTATCGCCGGGGGTTCCTACGAGCAGTACTTC. The chain joins TRBV19 to TRBJ2-7; D is possibly TRBD2 (6 bases). Germline lookup yields CDR1 LNHDA and CDR2 SQIVND (reference sequence). The CDR3 loop spans 14 amino acids. With 3 bases removed from V and 1 base from J, the gap between germline ends came to 10 bases.

This chain connects TRBV6-5 to TRBJ2-7, with TRBD2 matching 7 bases. Per the germline V gene, CDR1 is MNHEY and CDR2 is SVGAGI. Trimming removed 0 bases from V and 5 bases from J; junction bases left unmatched: 4. The CDR3 has 14 residues. In nucleotides, the CDR3 is TGTGCCAGCAGTTACTCTTCGGGAGGCAACGAGCAGTACTTC. Encoded protein: CASSYSSGGNEQYF.

The rearrangement joins TRBV9 to TRBJ2-7, with no clear D. Germline CDR1 and CDR2: SGDLS and YYNGEE. V dropped 4 bases and J dropped 2 bases, with 13 bases sitting between them. The CDR3 covers 14 residues. The CDR3 region has the DNA TGTGCCAGCAGCCCGAGCCCCTCGGCCTACGAGCAGTACTTC. Its translation is CASSPSPSAYEQYF.

This clone was seen a few times. With a far larger clone one base away, a read error is the likely cause. The chain carries TRBV28 and TRBJ1-1; unclear D gene. The ends were cut back, 2 bases at V and 4 bases at J, with 11 bases in the middle. Germline V gene lookup returns CDR1 MDHEN and CDR2 SYDVKM. This CDR3 region has 14 residues. This CDR3 is CASSLALGGTEAFF. Here the CDR3 DNA reads TGTGCCAGCAGTTTAGCACTGGGAGGCACTGAAGCTTTCTTT.

V and J are TRBV4-2 and TRBJ2-1; no reliable D call. The germline V and J ends were trimmed by 0 bases and 5 bases, with 14 bases remaining between them. CDR1 and CDR2 (germline): LGHNA, YNFKEQ. The CDR3 extends over 16 amino acids. This CDR3 is CASSQDLATKDNEQFF. The CDR3 region has the DNA TGTGCCAGCAGCCAAGATTTGGCTACTAAGGACAATGAGCAGTTCTTC.

The chain joins TRBV7-6 to TRBJ1-2; D gene ambiguous. Germline V gene lookup returns CDR1 SGHVS and CDR2 FNYEAQ. This CDR3 spans 14 amino acids. The V end was cut by 5 bases, the J end by 7 bases, with 17 bases between. The CDR3, as DNA: TGTGCCAGCAGCCCCCTTTCGGGGAGTGTTGGCTACACCTTC. Its protein is CASSPLSGSVGYTF.

In the case of this clone: One end of the junction is discordant with germline, which a read error may explain. The genes are TRBV28 and TRBJ2-1, with 12 bases fitting TRBD2. CDR1 is MDHEN, CDR2 SYDVKM, per germline. This CDR3 contains 15 residues. CDR3 sequence: CASSTHDGTSGLTIF. CDR3 nucleotides: TGTGCCAGCAGCACACACGATGGGACTAGCGGGCTTACGATCTTC.

Only one count was recorded for this clone. The chain couples TRBV7-9 to TRBJ1-1; D not certain. V dropped 1 base and J dropped 5 bases, with 2 bases sitting between them. The CDR3 has 11 residues. The germline gives CDR1 SEHNR, CDR2 FQNEAQ (reference sequence). CDR3 coding DNA: TGTGCCAGCAGCTTAGGGACTGAAGCTTTCTTT. Its translation is CASSLGTEAFF.

This chain uses TRBV4-1 with TRBJ1-5; no firm D call. Germline V gene lookup returns CDR1 MGHRA and CDR2 YSYEKL. The length of the CDR3 is 15 residues. V dropped 0 bases and J dropped 2 bases, with 8 bases sitting between them. The CDR3 DNA follows: TGCGCCAGCAGCCAAGAGGCCCAGCGCAATCAGCCCCAGCATTTT. Its translation is CASSQEAQRNQPQHF.

The chain carries TRBV5-4 and TRBJ2-1; 7 bases fit TRBD2. The CDR3 loop spans 11 amino acids. The ends lost 4 bases at V and 14 bases at J; junction bases unmatched: 6. Germline CDR1 and CDR2: SGHNT and YYREEE (reference sequence). CDR3 bases: TGTGCCAGCAGCCTGGGGGGAGGGAAGTTCTTC. Protein sequence: CASSLGGGKFF.

Turning to this clone: A junction boundary mismatches the germline segment, possibly from a read error. Written as DNA, the CDR3 is TGCGCCAGCGGAGTCAGGACAGGTCCCTCCGACGAGCAGTACTTC. This sequence encodes CASGVRTGPSDEQYF. The V gene is TRBV4-1, the J gene TRBJ2-7, with TRBD1 matching over 7 bases. Germline CDR1 MGHRA, CDR2 YSYEKL. The CDR3 runs to 15 residues.

The rearrangement links TRBV19 to TRBJ2-7; perhaps TRBD1 as D (6 bases). The CDR3 is made up of 14 amino acids. Looked up from germline, CDR1 is LNHDA and CDR2 is SQIVND (reference sequence). V was cut by 5 bases and J by 2 bases, with 13 bases left in between. The CDR3 DNA sequence: TGTGCCAGTAGTGCGGCTACAGGGACCTACGAGCAGTACTTC. It translates to CASSAATGTYEQYF.

This clone appeared a few times. V usage is TRBV27 and J usage is TRBJ1-2, with D possibly matching TRBD1 (5 bases). CDR3 size: 14 residues. Germline assignment: CDR1 MNHEY and CDR2 SMNVEV (reference sequence). Trimming pared 4 bases from V and 3 bases from J, leaving 12 bases between. In DNA form, the CDR3 reads TGTGCCAGCAGTTACCGGGGGGTGGACTATGGCTACACCTTC. It translates to CASSYRGVDYGYTF.

V gene TRBV10-3 combines with J gene TRBJ1-1; tentative D call: TRBD1 (5 bases). The CDR3 sequence is 13 residues long. V was clipped by 4 bases and J by 7 bases, with 13 bases between them. CDR1 ENHRY and CDR2 SYGVKD come from the germline V gene. In nucleotides, the CDR3 is TGTGCCATCAGTGGAAGAGGGGCTGGTGAAGCTTTCTTT. Amino acids: CAISGRGAGEAFF.

Regarding this clone: Other DNA sequences in this sample translate to the same CDR3. The gene calls are TRBV28 and TRBJ2-7; D unclear. Germline values: CDR1 MDHEN, CDR2 SYDVKM. V shed 3 bases and J shed 0 bases, with 3 bases lying between them. The CDR3 loop spans 12 amino acids. The CDR3 coding sequence is TGTGCCAGCAGTTTTCTCTCCTACGAGCAGTACTTC. Its protein is CASSFLSYEQYF.

The chain recombines TRBV28 with TRBJ1-3, with D hard to call. The germline V gene encodes CDR1 MDHEN and CDR2 SYDVKM. The CDR3 consists of 16 residues. The V gene lost 5 bases and the J gene lost 0 bases, with 14 bases spanning the gap. As DNA, the CDR3 is TGTGCCAGCAGTCCCGATGGGGTGGGCTCTGGAAACACCATATATTTT. It encodes CASSPDGVGSGNTIYF.

A note on this clone: At one boundary the junction diverges from the germline segment, which might be a read error. The V gene is TRBV4-1, the J gene TRBJ1-2; no clear D. Germline CDR1 is MGHRA and CDR2 is YSYEKL. This CDR3 is 15 amino acids long. CDR3 sequence (DNA): TGTGCCAGCAGCCATGTCGGACGGAGTAACTATGGCTACACCTTC. Protein product: CASSHVGRSNYGYTF.

This sequence joins TRBV19 and TRBJ2-2, with TRBD1 matching over 8 bases. V was clipped by 1 base and J by 4 bases; unmatched bases: 2. CDR1 and CDR2 from the germline V gene are LNHDA and SQIVND (reference sequence). This CDR3 contains 15 residues. The CDR3 nucleotides read TGTGCCAGTAGTATAGGGACAGGGTTCACCGGGGAGCTGTTTTTT. It is translated as CASSIGTGFTGELFF.

The chain has TRBV7-9 and TRBJ2-7; no clear D gene. V was pared by 4 bases and J by 0 bases, with 10 bases between. Germline V gene data show CDR1 as SEHNR and CDR2 as FQNEAQ (reference sequence). The CDR3 is 14 residues long. DNA for the CDR3: TGTGCCAGCAGCTACGGTGGGAACTCCTACGAGCAGTACTTC. It is translated as CASSYGGNSYEQYF.

The genes are TRBV7-2 and TRBJ2-7; 12 positions agree with TRBD2. The CDR3 is 15 residues long. Per the germline V gene, CDR1 is SGHTA and CDR2 is FQGNSA. The V gene end was trimmed by 3 bases and the J gene end by 2 bases; junction bases not matched to a gene: 2. The CDR3 DNA reads TGTGCCAGCAGCTTGCGGACTAGCGGGACCTACGAGCAGTACTTC. This translates into CASSLRTSGTYEQYF.

This chain links TRBV4-2 with TRBJ2-1, with D maybe TRBD2 (6 bases). Looked up from germline, CDR1 is LGHNA and CDR2 is YNFKEQ. CDR3 size: 17 residues. V was trimmed by 3 bases and J by 4 bases, leaving 19 bases between them. The CDR3 reads CASSHDLRSGYYNEQFF. In DNA form, the CDR3 reads TGTGCCAGCAGCCACGATCTGCGTAGCGGATATTACAATGAGCAGTTCTTC.

The gene calls are TRBV11-2 and TRBJ2-7; unclear D gene. This CDR3 is 10 amino acids long. Trimming took 5 bases from V and 4 from J, leaving 3 bases between them. Germline V gene sequence: CDR1 SGHAT, CDR2 FQNNGV. The CDR3: CASSLYEQYF. In DNA, the CDR3 is TGTGCCAGCAGCCTTTACGAGCAGTACTTC.